This entry is about one T cell receptor (beta chain). Its antigen is unknown. The data are from a study of T cell repertoires in cytomegalovirus infection. Study summary: It was the public TCR beta signatures that indicated both CMV infection and matching HLA type. Regarding the study as a whole: The ex vivo response was dominated by HLA-C-restricted CMV-specific TCR beta clonotypes. Cumulative frequency of public TCR beta families picked out carriers of CMV plus the relevant HLA.

The CDR3 runs to 11 residues. V was pared by 3 bases and J by 10 bases, with 0 bases of the junction left unmatched. In germline, CDR1 is LNHDA, CDR2 SQIVND (reference sequence). TCRdb independently ran MiXCR on the reads; one entry per CDR3 protein. The sample has some 700,000 distinct CDR3 sequences; approximately 33% are singletons. The source is a human donor in good health (CMV status not recorded). Some clones in this sample may be carry-over from other donors' samples. The chain uses TRBV19 and TRBJ2-1; 7 bases fit TRBD2. Sequencing was performed on cultured PBMCs, taken from culture after CMV antigen stimulation. The CDR3 DNA is TGTGCCAGTAGTATGCGGGGGGAGCAGTTCTTC. This codes for CASSMRGEQFF.